This T cell receptor (beta chain) was observed in a study of cytomegalovirus exposure and HLA in healthy donors. The PCR was carried out with 60 Vbeta primers and 13 Jbeta primers. TCRdb keeps only in-frame clones here, not all; method: immunoSEQ multiplex PCR. The table has some 190,000 clones, about three quarters seen once. The source is a man between 18 and 35 years old in good health and CMV-seronegative. The sequenced material came from PBMCs.

The CDR3 protein is CASSFTGAEAFF. The CDR3 DNA reads TGTGCCAGCAGCTTCACAGGGGCTGAAGCTTTCTTT. The V call is TRBV5-6, the J call TRBJ1-1, with 7 bases fitting TRBD1. V lost 2 bases and J lost 6; bases outside the gene matches: 1. The CDR3 covers 12 residues. Germline CDR1 reads SGHDT; CDR2 reads YYEEEE.